Presented here are 28 T cell receptor beta chains from one specimen sequenced in a study of OX40 agonist ivuxolimab in advanced cancers. Sequenced by immunoSEQ multiplex PCR; TCRdb stores in-frame clones only, minus some. Here the sample spans 84,000 or so clones, 94% being singletons. The sample consisted of CD4+ or CD8+ T cells sorted from blood, taken in a trial of the OX40 agonist ivuxolimab. The receptor set was obtained from an adult with an advanced solid tumor such as melanoma, head and neck, liver or kidney cancer.

The chain uses TRBV5-1 and TRBJ2-7, with D perhaps TRBD2 (5 bases). The CDR3 length is 14 residues. V was cut by 7 bases and J by 3 bases, with 17 bases left in between. CDR1 SGHRS and CDR2 YFSETQ come from the germline V gene. The CDR3 coding sequence is TGCGCCAGCCGACTTGAGGGTAGCCACTACGAGCAGTACTTC. It encodes CASRLEGSHYEQYF.

The J gene is TRBJ2-7, the V gene TRBV13; 7 bases are a match to TRBD2. The CDR3 consists of 15 residues. V gave up 2 bases and J gave up 2 bases; unmatched junction bases: 6. The V gene's germline CDR1 is PRHDT and CDR2 FYEKMQ (reference sequence). The CDR3 loop reads CASSLPGRPTYEQYF. The CDR3 bases are TGTGCCAGCAGCTTACCCGGGAGGCCTACCTACGAGCAGTACTTC. Full variable domain (rest looked up from reference TRBV13 and TRBJ2-7): AAGVIQSPRHLIKEKRETATLKCYPIPRHDTVYWYQQGPGQDPQFLISFYEKMQSDKGSIPDRFSAQQFSDYHSELNMSSLELGDSALYFCASSLPGRPTYEQYFGPGTRLTVT.

This clone appeared once. V gene TRBV7-8 combines with J gene TRBJ2-2, with unresolved D. Deletions cut 7 bases from V and 3 bases from J, with 24 bases between. The CDR3 runs 18 residues. Germline CDR1 is SGHVS and CDR2 is FQNEAQ. In DNA form, the CDR3 reads TGTGCCAGCACCGAAAAAGGCGGATCCCGAATTTACACCGGGGAGCTGTTTTTT. Residues: CASTEKGGSRIYTGELFF.

This chain uses TRBV11-2 with TRBJ2-7; D unclear. The germline CDR1 and CDR2 sequences are SGHAT and FQNNGV. The V end lost 4 bases, the J end lost 0 bases, and 7 bases lay between the germline ends. This CDR3 contains 13 residues. The DNA of the CDR3 is TGTGCCAGCAGCTCCGACTTCTCCTACGAGCAGTACTTC. Protein: CASSSDFSYEQYF.

This clone is a singleton in its sample. The J gene is TRBJ2-7, the V gene TRBV7-9; maybe TRBD2 (7 bases). CDR1 and CDR2 (germline): SEHNR, FQNEAQ (reference sequence). The CDR3 runs 14 residues. With 4 bases removed from V and 2 bases from J, the gap between germline ends came to 12 bases. The CDR3, as DNA: TGTGCCAGCAGCTGGGGGGGCACCCCCTACGAGCAGTACTTC. Translating it yields CASSWGGTPYEQYF. The whole variable domain, filled in from reference TRBV7-9 and TRBJ2-7, reads DTGVSQNPRHKITKRGQNVTFRCDPISEHNRLYWYRQTLGQGPEFLTYFQNEAQLEKSRLLSDRFSAERPKGSFSTLEIQRTEQGDSAMYLCASSWGGTPYEQYFGPGTRLTVT.

The chain couples TRBV5-1 to TRBJ1-1; D remains unclear. This CDR3 is 12 amino acids long. Germline V gene sequence: CDR1 SGHRS, CDR2 YFSETQ. V was trimmed by 5 bases and J by 6 bases, leaving 11 bases between them. CDR3 DNA: TGCGCCAGCAGAATGAGTGGGTCTGAAGCTTTCTTT. Translating gives CASRMSGSEAFF. The full variable domain, its missing parts supplied by reference TRBV5-1 and TRBJ1-1, is KAGVTQTPRYLIKTRGQQVTLSCSPISGHRSVSWYQQTPGQGLQFLFEYFSETQRNKGNFPGRFSGRQFSNSRSEMNVSTLELGDSALYLCASRMSGSEAFFGQGTRLTVV.

The CDR3 sequence: CAWTMGPGNTIYF. The CDR3 bases are TGTGCCTGGACGATGGGGCCGGGAAACACCATATATTTT. This chain links TRBV30 with TRBJ1-3; D perhaps matches TRBD1 (5 bases). This CDR3 region has 13 residues. Trimming stripped 4 bases from V and 4 bases from J, with 11 bases between. In germline, CDR1 is GTSNPN, CDR2 SVGIG (reference sequence).

The chain has TRBV6-6 and TRBJ2-5; 9 nucleotides align to TRBD2. The CDR3 length is 14 residues. J gave up 5 bases and V 4 bases, and 5 bases lay outside the gene matches. Germline-derived CDR1 and CDR2 are MNHNY and SVGAGI (reference sequence). The DNA of the CDR3 is TGTGCCAGCAGTTCCGCGGGAGGGTGGGAGACCCAGTACTTC. It encodes CASSSAGGWETQYF.

The rearrangement links TRBV2 to TRBJ2-7, with 7 bases lining up with TRBD2. CDR1 and CDR2 (germline): SNHLY, FYNNEI. The V gene end was trimmed by 2 bases and the J gene end by 5 bases; junction bases not matched to a gene: 6. The CDR3 totals 14 residues. The CDR3 sequence: CASSEWGGKDEQYF. As DNA, the CDR3 is TGTGCCAGCAGTGAATGGGGAGGGAAGGACGAGCAGTACTTC.

This clone appeared a single time. The chain employs TRBV19 and TRBJ2-7; 7 nucleotides match TRBD2. CDR3 size: 15 residues. CDR1 and CDR2 (germline): LNHDA, SQIVND (reference sequence). With V trimmed by 9 bases and J by 4 bases, 15 bases remained unmatched. CDR3 in amino acids: CASSGWGTIEYEQYF. In DNA, the CDR3 is TGTGCCAGCTCTGGGTGGGGGACTATAGAATACGAGCAGTACTTC.

The rearrangement links TRBV29-1 to TRBJ1-1; D gene uncertain. Germline CDR1 is SQVTM and CDR2 is ANQGSEA. V shed 4 bases and J shed 5 bases, with 17 bases lying between them. This CDR3 has 14 amino acids. CDR3 residues: CSVGEVLSGTEAFF. CDR3 DNA: TGCAGCGTTGGAGAAGTGTTGAGTGGAACTGAAGCTTTCTTT.

This rearrangement joins TRBV9 to TRBJ2-1, with D perhaps matching TRBD1 or TRBD2 (5 bases each). Trimming pared 2 bases from V and 4 bases from J, leaving 13 bases between. The CDR3 is made up of 15 amino acids. CDR1 is SGDLS, CDR2 YYNGEE, per germline. CDR3 sequence reads: CASSVQDGTYNEQFF. The CDR3 bases are TGTGCCAGCAGCGTCCAGGACGGGACGTACAATGAGCAGTTCTTC.

V gene TRBV6-5 combines with J gene TRBJ2-2; D is undetermined. The germline V gene has CDR1 MNHEY and CDR2 SVGAGI. The CDR3 length is 12 residues. The V gene lost 6 bases and the J gene lost 7 bases, with 9 bases spanning the gap. CDR3 nucleotides: TGTGCCAGCAGGGTTCGAGTCGGGGAGCTGTTTTTT. Translating gives CASRVRVGELFF.

The chain combines TRBV5-6 with TRBJ2-7; D may be TRBD2 (5 bases). The CDR3 is made up of 16 amino acids. Germline CDR1 is SGHDT and CDR2 is YYEEEE. V lost 0 bases to trimming and J lost 0 bases, with 13 bases between them. The CDR3 region has the DNA TGTGCCAGCAGCTTGGCGCTCGGGAAAAGCTCCTACGAGCAGTACTTC. This translates into CASSLALGKSSYEQYF.

J is TRBJ2-2 and V is TRBV2; 11 bases align to TRBD2. Germline CDR1 and CDR2: SNHLY and FYNNEI. The CDR3 length is 15 residues. Germline trimming cut 8 bases from V and 4 bases from J; bases unmatched to any gene: 6. This CDR3 reads CASVLAGGSTGELFF. The CDR3 DNA reads TGTGCCAGCGTGCTAGCGGGAGGTTCCACCGGGGAGCTGTTTTTT.

This chain joins TRBV11-2 and TRBJ2-3; 13 nucleotides match TRBD2. Trimming cost V 3 bases and J 4 bases; bases outside gene matches: 4. This CDR3 comprises 16 residues. The V gene's germline CDR1 is SGHAT and CDR2 FQNNGV. In nucleotides, the CDR3 is TGTGCCAGCAGCTTCGGGACTAGCGGGAATTCAGATACGCAGTATTTT. Its protein product is CASSFGTSGNSDTQYF.

The V gene is TRBV7-2, the J gene TRBJ1-1; TRBD1 is a possible D gene (6 bases). CDR1 is SGHTA, CDR2 FQGNSA, per germline. V was shortened by 1 base and J by 5 bases, with 14 bases between the two germline ends. This CDR3 spans 15 amino acids. The CDR3 DNA reads TGTGCCAGCAGCTTAGGAGGAGGGACACGGACTGAAGCTTTCTTT. The encoded protein is CASSLGGGTRTEAFF. The full variable domain, rest sourced from reference TRBV7-2 and TRBJ1-1, is GAGVSQSPSNKVTEKGKDVELRCDPISGHTALYWYRQSLGQGLEFLIYFQGNSAPDKSGLPSDRFSAERTGGSVSTLTIQRTQQEDSAVYLCASSLGGGTRTEAFFGQGTRLTVV.

The V gene is TRBV4-3, the J gene TRBJ2-3, with 11 positions matching TRBD2. The CDR3 extends over 19 amino acids. Trimming removed 0 bases from V and 6 bases from J; junction bases left unmatched: 14. Germline CDR1 reads LGHNA; CDR2 reads YSLEER. The CDR3 DNA reads as TGCGCCAGCAGCCAAGAACTAGCGGGAGTTTCTTACAATCGGGATACGCAGTATTTT. It codes for CASSQELAGVSYNRDTQYF.

Of note for this clone: Other DNA sequences in this sample translate to the same CDR3. The chain carries TRBV13 and TRBJ2-1; TRBD2 aligns across 12 bases. The CDR3 contains 17 residues. V lost 4 bases, J lost 0 bases, and 4 bases stayed unmatched. In germline, CDR1 is PRHDT, CDR2 FYEKMQ (reference sequence). The CDR3 nucleotides read TGTGCCAGCAGCTCCGGACTAGCGGGGACCTCCTACAATGAGCAGTTCTTC. Protein product: CASSSGLAGTSYNEQFF.

This chain links TRBV4-3 with TRBJ2-2, with D tentatively TRBD2 (5 bases). V was shortened by 1 base and J by 0 bases, with 6 bases between the two germline ends. Germline V CDR1 and CDR2: LGHNA, YSLEER. This CDR3 has 15 residues. CDR3 in DNA: TGCGCCAGCAGCCAAGGACTAACGAACACCGGGGAGCTGTTTTTT. Protein: CASSQGLTNTGELFF.

The chain has TRBV5-4 and TRBJ2-7; TRBD2 matches at 13 bases. This CDR3 has 15 residues. Unmatched junction bases numbered 1, after V lost 2 bases and J lost 2 bases. The germline V gene encodes CDR1 SGHNT and CDR2 YYREEE (reference sequence). The CDR3 DNA is TGTGCCAGCAGCTTAGGACTAGCGGGAGCCTACGAGCAGTACTTC. Translation gives CASSLGLAGAYEQYF.

V gene TRBV20-1 combines with J gene TRBJ2-7; D remains ambiguous. V was clipped by 3 bases and J by 4 bases, with 7 bases between them. Germline CDR1 and CDR2: DFQATT and SNEGSKA (reference sequence). This CDR3 region has 11 residues. This CDR3 is CSASAGYEQYF. Written as DNA, the CDR3 is TGCAGTGCTAGCGCAGGTTACGAGCAGTACTTC.

This clone showed up just once. This chain links TRBV5-4 with TRBJ1-2; D unclear. The CDR3 has 14 residues. Germline-derived CDR1 and CDR2 are SGHNT and YYREEE (reference sequence). Deletions cut 0 bases from V and 4 bases from J, with 10 bases between. The CDR3 DNA reads as TGTGCCAGCAGCTTGGAGGACGGAGTCTATGGCTACACCTTC. Translated: CASSLEDGVYGYTF.

CDR3 bases: TGTGCCAGCAGCTTTGGTAGGACATACAATGAGCAGTTCTTC. Encoded protein: CASSFGRTYNEQFF. The chain is built from TRBV13 and TRBJ2-1, with D perhaps TRBD1 (5 bases). The CDR3 covers 14 residues. Germline values: CDR1 PRHDT, CDR2 FYEKMQ (reference sequence). Trimming left V 3 bases short and J 4 bases short, with 10 bases between.

The table lists this clone with a count of one. The chain couples TRBV28 to TRBJ2-7; TRBD2 matches at 10 bases. V gave up 2 bases and J gave up 3 bases; unmatched junction bases: 4. CDR3 length equals 15 residues. Germline V gene sequence: CDR1 MDHEN, CDR2 SYDVKM. The CDR3 region is CASSLGASGSYEQYF. In nucleotides, the CDR3 is TGTGCCAGCAGTTTAGGGGCTAGCGGGAGCTACGAGCAGTACTTC.

V usage is TRBV7-9 and J usage is TRBJ2-7; 8 nucleotides agree with TRBD1. The trim removed 1 base at V and 3 bases at J, leaving 2 bases unmatched. Germline CDR1 reads SEHNR; CDR2 reads FQNEAQ (reference sequence). This CDR3 is 14 amino acids long. DNA for the CDR3: TGTGCCAGCAGCTTAGGAGGACAGGGCTACGAGCAGTACTTC. This sequence encodes CASSLGGQGYEQYF.

This chain joins TRBV28 and TRBJ2-7; 11 positions agree with TRBD2. Trimming removed 1 base from V and 0 bases from J; junction bases left unmatched: 2. CDR1 is MDHEN and CDR2 is SYDVKM in the germline V gene. The CDR3 totals 16 residues. The CDR3 is CASSLSSGRYSYEQYF. As DNA, the CDR3 is TGTGCCAGCAGTTTATCTAGCGGGAGGTACTCCTACGAGCAGTACTTC. Combining the CDR3 with reference TRBV28 and TRBJ2-7 gives the whole variable domain DVKVTQSSRYLVKRTGEKVFLECVQDMDHENMFWYRQDPGLGLRLIYFSYDVKMKEKGDIPEGYSVSREKKERFSLILESASTNQTSMYLCASSLSSGRYSYEQYFGPGTRLTVT.

The chain is built from TRBV11-3 and TRBJ2-1; D gene ambiguous. The CDR3 loop spans 13 amino acids. Germline V lookup: CDR1 SGHNT, CDR2 YENEEA. V gave up 5 bases and J gave up 2 bases, with 7 bases separating them. The chain's CDR3 is CASSPTPYNEQFF. The CDR3 DNA sequence: TGTGCCAGCAGCCCCACCCCCTACAATGAGCAGTTCTTC.